Listed here are 23 T cell receptor beta chains from one sample, sequenced in a study of cytomegalovirus exposure and HLA in healthy donors. In the PCR, 60 Vbeta and 13 Jbeta primers were used. Profiling relied on immunoSEQ multiplex PCR, and the TCRdb table lists in-frame clones only, not all of them. The sample includes around 210,000 clones. The material sequenced was PBMCs. These receptors were obtained from a girl aged 2 to 9 in good health and CMV-seropositive.

The chain uses TRBV29-1 and TRBJ2-7; D gene ambiguous. Trimming left V 5 bases short and J 2 bases short, with 13 bases between. The V gene's germline CDR1 is SQVTM and CDR2 ANQGSEA. There are 13 residues in the CDR3. The CDR3 DNA reads as TGCAGCGTTTCATCAGAGGAACCCTACGAGCAGTACTTC. Translation gives CSVSSEEPYEQYF.

The chain has TRBV27 and TRBJ2-7, with 10 bases matching TRBD1. After removal of 6 bases from V and 2 bases from J, the junction contained 7 bases not matched to a gene. CDR1 and CDR2 from the germline V gene are MNHEY and SMNVEV (reference sequence). The CDR3 runs 15 residues. This chain's CDR3 is CASRVGDRGTYEQYF. CDR3 bases: TGTGCCAGCAGAGTGGGGGACAGGGGAACCTACGAGCAGTACTTC.

V is TRBV19 and J is TRBJ1-1; D remains ambiguous. Per the germline V gene, CDR1 is LNHDA and CDR2 is SQIVND (reference sequence). Trimming took 0 bases from V and 8 from J, leaving 4 bases between them. This CDR3 region has 11 residues. Here the CDR3 DNA reads TGTGCCAGTAGTATAGAGGCCGAAGCTTTCTTT. Translated: CASSIEAEAFF.

The V call is TRBV6-5, the J call TRBJ2-7, with D possibly TRBD1 on 5 matching bases. The CDR3 consists of 14 residues. V lost 2 bases to trimming and J lost 3 bases, with 11 bases between them. From germline, CDR1 is MNHEY and CDR2 SVGAGI. The CDR3 DNA reads as TGTGCCAGCAGTTACCAAGGCAGGGACTACGAGCAGTACTTC. Translating it yields CASSYQGRDYEQYF.

The CDR3 DNA is TGTGCCAGCAGCTTAGTGGGTAGTAGCGGGAGTTATTCAGATACGCAGTATTTT. This gives the protein CASSLVGSSGSYSDTQYF. This rearrangement joins TRBV7-2 to TRBJ2-3; TRBD2 aligns across 9 bases. The CDR3 length is 18 residues. Germline CDR1 is SGHTA and CDR2 is FQGNSA. V shed 1 base and J 4 bases; nucleotides not matched to a gene: 12.

Here the CDR3 reads CASRVGQGSYNEQFF. CDR3 bases: TGTGCCAGCAGGGTAGGGCAGGGTAGTTACAATGAGCAGTTCTTC. The chain links TRBV7-3 to TRBJ2-1, with D maybe TRBD1 (5 bases). Trimming stripped 6 bases from V and 4 bases from J, with 16 bases between. CDR3 length equals 15 residues. Germline-derived CDR1 and CDR2 are SGHTA and FQGTGA.

This chain links TRBV4-2 with TRBJ2-7; 12 nucleotides line up with TRBD2. CDR1 and CDR2 from the germline V gene are LGHNA and YNFKEQ. The CDR3 sequence is 16 residues long. V gave up 5 bases and J gave up 5 bases; unmatched junction bases: 10. The chain's CDR3 is CASSALGLAGIDEQYF. DNA of the CDR3: TGTGCCAGCAGCGCCCTAGGACTAGCGGGAATTGACGAGCAGTACTTC.

This chain joins TRBV5-4 and TRBJ1-2, with 12 bases aligning to TRBD1. The CDR3 covers 16 residues. J lost 8 bases, V lost 3 bases, and 11 bases had no gene match. CDR1 and CDR2 (germline): SGHNT, YYREEE (reference sequence). The CDR3 here is CASSYAAPGTGGGYTF. The CDR3 DNA follows: TGTGCCAGCAGCTATGCCGCCCCCGGGACAGGGGGCGGCTACACCTTC.

The chain links TRBV7-9 to TRBJ2-1; TRBD2 matches 8 bases. Trimming took 4 bases from V and 0 from J; bases not matched to a gene: 8. The CDR3 has 17 amino acids. Looked up from germline, CDR1 is SEHNR and CDR2 is FQNEAQ (reference sequence). CDR3 bases: TGTGCCAGCAGCTCGGGGGCTACTAGCGGCTCCTACAATGAGCAGTTCTTC. Translated, it gives CASSSGATSGSYNEQFF. The complete variable domain, with remaining parts taken from reference TRBV7-9 and TRBJ2-1, reads DTGVSQNPRHKITKRGQNVTFRCDPISEHNRLYWYRQTLGQGPEFLTYFQNEAQLEKSRLLSDRFSAERPKGSFSTLEIQRTEQGDSAMYLCASSSGATSGSYNEQFFGPGTRLTVL.

The J gene is TRBJ2-7, the V gene TRBV14; 13 nucleotides align to TRBD2. The CDR3 loop spans 16 amino acids. Germline CDR1 is SGHDN and CDR2 is FVKESK. Losses at the gene ends were 1 base for V and 2 bases for J; bases not matched to a gene: 2. The CDR3 sequence: CASSQAGLAGAYEQYF. The CDR3, as DNA: TGTGCCAGCAGCCAAGCAGGACTAGCGGGAGCCTACGAGCAGTACTTC.

The gene calls are TRBV19 and TRBJ1-3, with 7 bases matching TRBD1. CDR3 length equals 15 residues. Trimming removed 6 bases from V and 2 bases from J; junction bases left unmatched: 7. Germline V CDR1 and CDR2: LNHDA, SQIVND (reference sequence). The CDR3 region has the DNA TGTGCCAGTAGCCACCGACAGGGACCTGGAAACACCATATATTTT. This encodes CASSHRQGPGNTIYF.

Comment on this clone: Other nucleotide sequences in the sample specify the same CDR3. The chain has TRBV9 and TRBJ1-1; tentative D call: TRBD1 (5 bases). The length of the CDR3 is 16 residues. V was shortened by 0 bases and J by 1 base, with 13 bases between the two germline ends. CDR1 SGDLS and CDR2 YYNGEE come from the germline V gene. The CDR3 spells CASSVEAQGRNTEAFF. Written as DNA, the CDR3 is TGTGCCAGCAGCGTAGAGGCGCAGGGCAGGAACACTGAAGCTTTCTTT. Looking up the rest from reference TRBV9 and TRBJ1-1 gives the full variable domain: DSGVTQTPKHLITATGQRVTLRCSPRSGDLSVYWYQQSLDQGLQFLIQYYNGEERAKGNILERFSAQQFPDLHSELNLSSLELGDSALYFCASSVEAQGRNTEAFFGQGTRLTVV.

The chain carries TRBV28 and TRBJ2-3; the match to TRBD2 covers 9 bases. J was trimmed by 0 bases and V by 3 bases; bases with no gene match: 13. The germline gives CDR1 MDHEN, CDR2 SYDVKM. This CDR3 spans 19 amino acids. This chain's CDR3 is CASSFEVRLAGQSTDTQYF. In DNA form, the CDR3 reads TGTGCCAGCAGTTTCGAGGTCAGGCTAGCGGGACAAAGCACAGATACGCAGTATTTT.

This chain uses TRBV19 with TRBJ2-1; 10 bases match TRBD2. Trimming removed 7 bases from V and 6 bases from J; junction bases left unmatched: 9. Germline V lookup: CDR1 LNHDA, CDR2 SQIVND (reference sequence). The CDR3 spans 15 residues. The CDR3 nucleotides read TGTGCCAGTACAAGCGGGAGGGCCTCGGGCAATGAGCAGTTCTTC. Amino acid sequence: CASTSGRASGNEQFF.

The chain couples TRBV29-1 to TRBJ2-3, with 13 nucleotides matching TRBD2. The CDR3 loop spans 16 amino acids. Germline V gives CDR1 SQVTM, CDR2 ANQGSEA. Germline trimming cut 6 bases from V and 4 bases from J; bases unmatched to any gene: 10. The CDR3 DNA is TGCAGCGTCCGGGGACTAGCGGGGAGTATCGCAGATACGCAGTATTTT. Protein sequence: CSVRGLAGSIADTQYF.

This chain links TRBV27 with TRBJ2-1; the match to TRBD2 covers 9 bases. In germline, CDR1 is MNHEY, CDR2 SMNVEV (reference sequence). The CDR3 loop spans 18 amino acids. V lost 6 bases and J lost 5; bases outside the gene matches: 17. The CDR3 sequence: CASRFSALPGLANNEQFF. The CDR3 bases are TGTGCCAGCAGGTTTTCAGCCTTACCGGGACTAGCTAACAATGAGCAGTTCTTC.

The chain is built from TRBV28 and TRBJ2-7; TRBD1 matches at 7 bases. V trimming: 6 bases; J trimming: 3 bases; junction bases outside the gene matches: 11. The CDR3 is 15 amino acids. The germline gives CDR1 MDHEN, CDR2 SYDVKM. CDR3 residues: CASSSDRRPLYEQYF. DNA for the CDR3: TGTGCCAGCAGCTCGGACAGGCGCCCCCTCTACGAGCAGTACTTC.

The chain joins TRBV10-3 to TRBJ2-7; the match to TRBD1 covers 8 bases. The CDR3 extends over 15 amino acids. Trimming at V came to 2 bases and at J to 2 bases, leaving 5 bases not matched to a gene. In germline, CDR1 is ENHRY, CDR2 SYGVKD. The CDR3 nucleotides are TGTGCCATCAGTGAGGGACAGGGATCTCCCTACGAGCAGTACTTC. It is translated as CAISEGQGSPYEQYF.

The V call is TRBV19, the J call TRBJ2-2; D is unclear. The CDR3 has 14 residues. Germline-derived CDR1 and CDR2 are LNHDA and SQIVND (reference sequence). V lost 2 bases to trimming and J lost 8 bases, with 12 bases between them. The CDR3 DNA is TGTGCCAGTAGTATAAGTTCACGGTCTGGGGAGCTGTTTTTT. Translating gives CASSISSRSGELFF.

This sequence joins TRBV7-2 and TRBJ2-2; TRBD2 agrees at 10 bases. The CDR3 contains 17 residues. CDR1 SGHTA and CDR2 FQGNSA come from the germline V gene. V was clipped by 1 base and J by 6 bases; unmatched bases: 8. In DNA form, the CDR3 reads TGTGCCAGCAGCTTAGGGCTAGCGGGAGTGGGGCCCGGGGAGCTGTTTTTT. It specifies CASSLGLAGVGPGELFF. The whole variable domain, filled in from reference TRBV7-2 and TRBJ2-2, reads GAGVSQSPSNKVTEKGKDVELRCDPISGHTALYWYRQSLGQGLEFLIYFQGNSAPDKSGLPSDRFSAERTGGSVSTLTIQRTQQEDSAVYLCASSLGLAGVGPGELFFGEGSRLTVL.

The chain carries TRBV7-2 and TRBJ2-7; 7 nucleotides align to TRBD2. With V trimmed by 0 bases and J by 4 bases, 0 bases remained unmatched. Germline lookup yields CDR1 SGHTA and CDR2 FQGNSA. The CDR3 runs 13 residues. CDR3 in amino acids: CASSLAREYEQYF. In DNA, the CDR3 is TGTGCCAGCAGCTTAGCGCGGGAGTACGAGCAGTACTTC.

V usage is TRBV5-8 and J usage is TRBJ2-3; D uncertain. V was shortened by 0 bases and J by 2 bases, with 13 bases between the two germline ends. Germline CDR1 SGHTS, CDR2 YDEGEE. The CDR3 loop spans 16 amino acids. Here the CDR3 DNA reads TGTGCCAGCAGCTTGGCCGGTGGTTTTCTCACAGATACGCAGTATTTT. Its protein product is CASSLAGGFLTDTQYF.

The V call is TRBV27, the J call TRBJ2-7; 9 nucleotides match TRBD2. V dropped 0 bases and J dropped 3; count of bases not matched to a gene: 6. Germline CDR1 reads MNHEY; CDR2 reads SMNVEV (reference sequence). This CDR3 is built from 16 residues. In DNA form, the CDR3 reads TGTGCCAGCAGTTTATCTGGGCTAGCGGGGAACTACGAGCAGTACTTC. This encodes CASSLSGLAGNYEQYF.